This T cell receptor (beta chain) was captured in a study of blood T cell repertoires in COVID-19. This table comes from immunoSEQ multiplex PCR, and its TCRdb copy is limited to in-frame clones, with some not included. This sample has about 140,000 clones, with roughly 90% found just once. The germline V gene encodes CDR1 SGDLS and CDR2 YYNGEE. The CDR3 totals 13 residues. The V end lost 3 bases, the J end lost 9 bases, and 13 bases lay between the germline ends. This TCR derives from a man aged 45-65 years with active or convalescent COVID-19. The chain uses TRBV9 and TRBJ1-5; TRBD1 might be the D (6 bases). Sequenced: peripheral blood. The CDR3 protein is CASSGERGWPQHF. CDR3 nucleotides: TGTGCCAGCAGCGGGGAGAGGGGGTGGCCCCAGCATTTT.